The clone carrying this TCR beta chain is categorized as medium-sized. No antigen is known for it. Template material for TCR beta VDJ and CDR3 profiling consisted of genomic DNA. TCRdb analysed the reads with MiXCR anew, one entry per CDR3 protein. The table includes about 68,000 distinct CDR3 sequences, 50% to 55% detected once. The sample originates from a study of CD8+CD57+ T cells in acquired aplastic anemia. Findings and caveats of the study: Patients and controls turned out to have approximately 29 CD8+ CDR3 sequences in common. A significant difference in CD8+ Simpson's diversity between patients and controls was not found.

Trimming cost V 7 bases and J 4 bases, with 14 bases left between them. Germline V lookup: CDR1 SQVTM, CDR2 ANQGSEA. CDR3 length: 13 amino acids. The chain links TRBV29-1 to TRBJ2-1; D is uncertain. Sequenced input: sorted CD4+, CD8+, or CD8+CD57+ T cells (not recorded which) from PBMCs. This sequence originates from a human donor in good health, serving as a control. In nucleotides, the CDR3 is TGCAGCGCCCAAGCCCCAAATTACAATGAGCAGTTCTTC. As protein: CSAQAPNYNEQFF.